Sequencing of this TCR beta chain was carried out in a study of cytomegalovirus exposure and HLA in healthy donors. The CDR3 is 14 residues long. The germline V gene encodes CDR1 SGHRS and CDR2 YFSETQ. Primers for the PCR totalled 60 Vbeta and 13 Jbeta. Assay: immunoSEQ multiplex PCR; the TCRdb copy retains only in-frame clones and omits some. The repertoire holds roughly 100,000 clones, with 64% as singletons. The TCR was taken from a man aged 55-75 years in good health and CMV-seronegative. This sequence joins TRBV5-1 and TRBJ2-5; 8 nucleotides align to TRBD1. The J call could be wrong; TRBJ2-7 is a better fit for the DNA end. The specimen was PBMCs. The CDR3 bases are TGCGCCAGCAGCTTGGTCCAGGGGGCTGGCGAGCAGTACTTC. Residues: CASSLVQGAGEQYF.